Following are 8 T cell receptor beta chains from one sample sequenced in a study of response to subunit inactivated influenza vaccine. TCRdb passed the RT-PCR reads through MiXCR, listing each CDR3 protein once. The profile shows 500,000 to 600,000 distinct CDR3 sequences, around 11% of them singletons. This same sample was also part of a study on T cells expressing NK-cell markers. From that second work: 5'RACE template switching with UMIs generated TCR beta cDNA.

Specimen: PBMCs from blood, collected on the day of vaccination. The receptors shown here come from a man aged 50-60 years who received an inactivated influenza vaccine.

This clonotype was seen a few times. The rearrangement links TRBV21-1 to TRBJ2-7. TRBV21-1 is labeled a pseudogene. The CDR3 loop spans 15 amino acids. CDR3 sequence (DNA): TGTGCCAGCAGCGCTACCTGGACGGTCTCCTACGAGCAGTACTTC. This translates into CASSATWTVSYEQYF.

This clonotype was seen many times. The chain employs TRBV10-2 and TRBJ2-5, with TRBD2 matching over 9 bases. The V segment lost 0 bases and the J segment 1 base; nucleotides outside the gene matches: 6. CDR1 and CDR2 (germline): WSHSY, SAAADI. This CDR3 comprises 17 residues. CDR3 coding DNA: TGCGCCAGCAGTGAGTCGCTTGCGGGGGGGCTCCAAGAGACCCAGTACTTC. This codes for CASSESLAGGLQETQYF.

The chain's CDR3 is CASSAGLDSYEQYF. Here the CDR3 DNA reads TGCGCCAGCAGCGCGGGACTAGACTCCTACGAGCAGTACTTC. J is TRBJ2-7 and V is TRBV5-1; the match to TRBD2 covers 8 bases. CDR1 SGHRS and CDR2 YFSETQ come from the germline V gene. V dropped 4 bases and J dropped 0; count of bases not matched to a gene: 3. The CDR3 length is 14 residues. The complete variable domain, with remaining parts taken from reference TRBV5-1 and TRBJ2-7, reads KAGVTQTPRYLIKTRGQQVTLSCSPISGHRSVSWYQQTPGQGLQFLFEYFSETQRNKGNFPGRFSGRQFSNSRSEMNVSTLELGDSALYLCASSAGLDSYEQYFGPGTRLTVT.

The rearrangement joins TRBV6-5 to TRBJ2-1, with 10 bases matching TRBD2. The germline V gene has CDR1 MNHEY and CDR2 SVGAGI. V shed 0 bases and J 6 bases; nucleotides not matched to a gene: 11. This CDR3 has 18 residues. The CDR3 DNA reads as TGTGCCAGCAGTTACTCGAGCTTCAGCGGGAGGGCCGGCAATGAGCAGTTCTTC. Translating gives CASSYSSFSGRAGNEQFF.

The chain carries TRBV6-2 or TRBV6-3 and TRBJ2-3; 9 nucleotides line up with TRBD2. V lost 2 bases and J lost 2; bases outside the gene matches: 2. This CDR3 has 15 residues. Germline V gene sequence: CDR1 MNHEY, CDR2 SVGEGT. CDR3 region: CASSYRLAVTDTQYF. The CDR3 DNA is TGTGCCAGCAGTTACCGACTAGCGGTCACAGATACGCAGTATTTT.

This chain uses TRBV6-5 with TRBJ2-7; D gene uncertain. This CDR3 has 11 residues. The V gene lost 6 bases and the J gene lost 3 bases, with 6 bases spanning the gap. Per the germline V gene, CDR1 is MNHEY and CDR2 is SVGAGI. The CDR3 here is CASRTGYEQYF. CDR3 sequence (DNA): TGTGCCAGCAGAACTGGCTACGAGCAGTACTTC.

This clonotype was detected a few times. V usage is TRBV5-1 and J usage is TRBJ2-7, with D possibly being TRBD1 (6 bases). Trimming removed 5 bases from V and 2 bases from J, with 14 bases in between. This CDR3 is built from 14 residues. The V gene's germline CDR1 is SGHRS and CDR2 YFSETQ. CDR3 sequence: CASSKQGITYEQYF. The CDR3 DNA reads as TGCGCCAGCAGTAAGCAGGGGATCACCTACGAGCAGTACTTC.

This clonotype was found many times. The chain is built from TRBV20-1 and TRBJ2-3; 11 bases are a match to TRBD2. Germline trimming cut 0 bases from V and 2 bases from J; bases unmatched to any gene: 7. The CDR3 runs to 17 residues. Per germline, CDR1 DFQATT and CDR2 SNEGSKA (reference sequence). The CDR3 sequence is CSARDFGTSGNTDTQYF. Here the CDR3 DNA reads TGCAGTGCTAGAGATTTCGGGACTAGCGGCAACACAGATACGCAGTATTTT.